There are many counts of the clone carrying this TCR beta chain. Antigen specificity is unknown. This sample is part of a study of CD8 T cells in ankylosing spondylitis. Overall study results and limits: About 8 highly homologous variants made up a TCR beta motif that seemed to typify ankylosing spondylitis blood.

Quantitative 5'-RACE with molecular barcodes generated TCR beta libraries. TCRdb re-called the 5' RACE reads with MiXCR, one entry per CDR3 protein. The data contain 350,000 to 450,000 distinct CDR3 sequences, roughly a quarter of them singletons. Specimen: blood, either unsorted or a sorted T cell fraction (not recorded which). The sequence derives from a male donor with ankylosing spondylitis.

This CDR3 is CASSSTWGTEAFF. CDR3 DNA: TGTGCCAGCAGCTCGACTTGGGGCACTGAAGCTTTCTTT. The chain combines TRBV7-8 with TRBJ1-1; D is ambiguous. The CDR3 is made up of 13 amino acids. Germline CDR1 reads SGHVS; CDR2 reads FQNEAQ. V lost 4 bases and J 4 bases, leaving 10 bases between the germline ends.